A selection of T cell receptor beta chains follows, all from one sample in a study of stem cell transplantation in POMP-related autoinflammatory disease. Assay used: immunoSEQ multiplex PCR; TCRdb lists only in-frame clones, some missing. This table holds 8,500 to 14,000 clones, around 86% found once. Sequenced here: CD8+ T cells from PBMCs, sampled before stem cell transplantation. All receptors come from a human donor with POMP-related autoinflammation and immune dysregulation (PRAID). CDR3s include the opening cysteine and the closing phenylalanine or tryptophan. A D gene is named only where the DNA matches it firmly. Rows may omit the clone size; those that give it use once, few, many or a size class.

CDR3 protein: CASSATGYDNQPQHF
clone size: .
D gene: .
V gene: TRBV9

CDR3 protein: CASSLGQGWYEQYF
clone size: .
D gene: .
V gene: TRBV27

CDR3 protein: CASSNLSTDTQYF
clone size: .
D gene: .
V gene: TRBV9

CDR3 protein: CASSMWQVDQPQHF
clone size: .
D gene: .
V gene: TRBV19

CDR3 protein: CASSQVKSGGQETQYF
clone size: .
D gene: TRBD2
V gene: TRBV4-1

CDR3 protein: CASSLATSGLSYNEQFF
clone size: .
D gene: TRBD2
V gene: TRBV7-9

CDR3 protein: CASSLNGGAGETQYF
clone size: .
D gene: TRBD2
V gene: TRBV5-1

CDR3 protein: CAWSDYREKLFF
clone size: once
D gene: .
V gene: TRBV30

CDR3 protein: CASSEARTSYSNQPQHF
clone size: .
D gene: .
V gene: TRBV6-1

CDR3 protein: CASSLDISGNQPQHF
clone size: .
D gene: .
V gene: TRBV28

CDR3 protein: CASRGGTGNYGYTF
clone size: .
D gene: TRBD1
V gene: TRBV6-1

CDR3 protein: CASSMFGRTEAFF
clone size: once
D gene: .
V gene: TRBV19

CDR3 protein: CASSLDWGPGRDEQFF
clone size: .
D gene: .
V gene: TRBV5-4

CDR3 protein: CAWSQGGGSYEQYF
clone size: .
D gene: .
V gene: TRBV30

CDR3 protein: CASSLGTSGHTDTQYF
clone size: .
D gene: TRBD2
V gene: TRBV7-2

CDR3 protein: CASSSSDSQAFF
clone size: .
D gene: .
V gene: TRBV9

CDR3 protein: CASSLQRVEQFF
clone size: .
D gene: .
V gene: TRBV7-9

CDR3 protein: CASRPGLAGGLSYEQYF
clone size: .
D gene: .
V gene: TRBV12-2

CDR3 protein: CASSPPGRRYEQYF
clone size: few
D gene: .
V gene: TRBV5-1

CDR3 protein: CASSLDTGPGYEQYF
clone size: .
D gene: .
V gene: TRBV7-7

CDR3 protein: CSVEGTGVGWAFF
clone size: .
D gene: TRBD1
V gene: TRBV29-1

CDR3 protein: CASSLGDNYGYTF
clone size: .
D gene: .
V gene: TRBV13

CDR3 protein: CASSLAGQGVDYEQYF
clone size: .
D gene: TRBD1
V gene: TRBV7-9

CDR3 protein: CAWVGVSKRFAYNEQFF
clone size: .
D gene: .
V gene: TRBV30

CDR3 protein: CASSLRLAGEGSTDTQYF
clone size: .
D gene: TRBD2
V gene: TRBV7-9

CDR3 protein: CASSYVGGSQPQHF
clone size: few
D gene: .
V gene: TRBV6-5

CDR3 protein: CASSPSSADTQYF
clone size: .
D gene: .
V gene: TRBV7-3

CDR3 protein: CASSHLTSGTYEQYF
clone size: few
D gene: TRBD2
V gene: TRBV4-1

CDR3 protein: CSVEERRGAYEQYF
clone size: .
D gene: .
V gene: TRBV29-1

CDR3 protein: CASREFGPGGYTF
clone size: few
D gene: .
V gene: TRBV6-1

CDR3 protein: CASSFSGSFPLHNEQFF
clone size: .
D gene: TRBD2
V gene: TRBV19

CDR3 protein: CASSQALDTEAFF
clone size: .
D gene: .
V gene: TRBV2

CDR3 protein: CAISESGGRTDTQYF
clone size: few
D gene: TRBD2
V gene: TRBV10-3

CDR3 protein: CASSQEGVPYNEQFF
clone size: .
D gene: .
V gene: TRBV4-1

CDR3 protein: CSHISGQVNTEAFF
clone size: .
D gene: TRBD1
V gene: TRBV29-1

CDR3 protein: CASSGTSGGNEQFF
clone size: .
D gene: TRBD2
V gene: TRBV28

CDR3 protein: CASSLTGLDEQFF
clone size: .
D gene: .
V gene: TRBV5-6

CDR3 protein: CASSESGGYNEQFF
clone size: .
D gene: TRBD2
V gene: TRBV13

CDR3 protein: CASSSGQNEAFF
clone size: few
D gene: .
V gene: TRBV7-9

CDR3 protein: CASTAGTGPYEQYF
clone size: .
D gene: .
V gene: TRBV21-1

CDR3 protein: CASSLQPIELFF
clone size: .
D gene: .
V gene: TRBV7-9